These T cell receptor beta chains were read from a single sample in a study of T cell repertoires in cytomegalovirus infection. From the reads, TCRdb called clonotypes with MiXCR, one entry per CDR3 protein. The data show a few hundred thousand distinct CDR3 sequences, roughly 9.5% seen once. The sample consisted of PBMCs. The receptors come from a human donor in good health (CMV status not recorded). Some clones in this sample may be carry-over from other donors' samples. Both conserved end residues are part of each CDR3. The D gene is left open where the match is weak. Size tells how often a clone was seen (once, few, many) or the class of an expanded clone, and some rows leave it out.

>TRBJ2-7|.|.|TRBV10-3
CAIAVGGYEQYF
TGTGCCATTGCCGTTGGGGGATACGAGCAGTACTTC
>TRBJ2-7|TRBD2|.|TRBV2
CASSEGGHEQYF
TGTGCCAGCAGTGAGGGAGGGCACGAGCAGTACTTC
>TRBJ1-1|.|many|TRBV7-2
CASSVGISGLKNTEAFF
TGTGCCAGCAGCGTCGGAATATCGGGACTGAAGAACACTGAAGCTTTCTTT
>TRBJ2-2|.|many|TRBV27
CASSSTKLGDTGELFF
TGTGCCAGCAGTTCCACTAAACTGGGTGACACCGGGGAGCTGTTTTTT
>TRBJ2-5|.|.|TRBV10-3
CASARSGTPEETQYF
TGTGCCTCAGCCAGGTCAGGGACCCCAGAGGAGACCCAGTACTTC
>TRBJ1-1|.|.|TRBV19
CASSPLQGNRRVFF
TGTGCCAGTAGTCCCCTCCAGGGTAATAGACGGGTTTTCTTT
>TRBJ1-3|TRBD1|many|TRBV7-2
CASSFKGGAGNTIYF
TGTGCCAGCAGCTTTAAAGGGGGCGCTGGAAACACCATATATTTT
>TRBJ2-3|TRBD2|many|TRBV7-8
CASSLMGGGRGTDTQYF
TGTGCCAGCAGCTTAATGGGCGGGGGGCGTGGGACAGATACGCAGTATTTT
>TRBJ2-1|.|.|TRBV28
CASKLSDEQFF
TGTGCCAGCAAACTGAGCGATGAGCAGTTCTTC
>TRBJ2-1|.|many|TRBV7-3
CASSLIGGQYNEQFF
TGTGCCAGCAGCTTAATCGGGGGGCAGTACAATGAGCAGTTCTTC
>TRBJ2-7|.|many|TRBV4-1
CASSQVDSLYEQYF
TGCGCCAGCAGCCAAGTCGACAGCCTCTACGAGCAGTACTTC
>TRBJ2-7|TRBD2|many|TRBV7-6
CASSLNSGASYEQYF
TGTGCCAGCAGCTTAAATAGCGGGGCGTCCTACGAGCAGTACTTC
>TRBJ2-7|.|.|TRBV25-1
CASSPSWFNEQYF
TGTGCCAGCAGCCCATCATGGTTTAACGAGCAGTACTTC
>TRBJ2-4|.|.|TRBV4-3
CASSFGLVAKNIQYF
TGCGCCAGCAGCTTCGGACTGGTAGCCAAAAACATTCAGTACTTC
>TRBJ1-2|.|many|TRBV5-1
CASSLEQASNYGYTF
TGCGCCAGCAGCTTGGAGCAGGCGAGTAACTATGGCTACACCTTC
>TRBJ2-5|.|many|TRBV7-2
CASSLDTVLETQYF
TGTGCCAGCAGCCTAGACACTGTACTCGAGACCCAGTACTTC
>TRBJ2-4|.|many|TRBV12-3/TRBV12-4
CASSFLEANIQYF
TGTGCCAGCAGTTTCCTCGAAGCAAACATTCAGTACTTC
>TRBJ1-1|.|few|TRBV20-1
CSAFRDPNTEAFF
TGCAGTGCATTCCGGGACCCGAACACTGAAGCTTTCTTT
>TRBJ1-6|TRBD1|many|TRBV7-2
CASSPYYYRGLSSYNSPLHF
TGTGCCAGCAGCCCGTATTACTACAGGGGACTGAGCTCCTATAATTCACCCCTCCACTTT
>TRBJ2-7|.|.|TRBV7-8
CASSLDPEQYF
TGTGCCAGCAGCTTAGATCCCGAGCAGTACTTC
>TRBJ1-4|.|many|TRBV7-2
CASSLSGTGNEKLFF
TGTGCCAGCAGCTTATCCGGGACCGGTAATGAAAAACTGTTTTTT
>TRBJ2-7|.|few|TRBV12-3/TRBV12-4
CASSPGTVWDYEQYF
TGTGCCAGCAGTCCTGGGACCGTGTGGGACTACGAGCAGTACTTC
>TRBJ2-5|.|.|TRBV18
CASSPPTVQETQYF
TGTGCCAGCTCACCCCCGACAGTTCAAGAGACCCAGTACTTC
>TRBJ1-5|.|few|TRBV12-3/TRBV12-4
CASSFEQGGHQPQHF
TGTGCCAGCAGTTTCGAACAGGGAGGTCATCAGCCCCAGCATTTT
>TRBJ2-1|TRBD1|many|TRBV7-9
CASSLATGASYNEQFF
TGTGCCAGCAGCTTAGCGACAGGGGCATCCTACAATGAGCAGTTCTTC
>TRBJ1-2|.|few|TRBV15
CATSRDSSPVDGYTF
TGTGCCACCAGCAGAGATTCTTCCCCTGTGGATGGCTACACCTTC
>TRBJ1-2|.|.|TRBV2
CASSARENYGYTF
TGTGCCAGCAGTGCGAGGGAGAACTATGGCTACACCTTC
>TRBJ2-6|TRBD1|few|TRBV29-1
CSVVGQVRGANVLTF
TGCAGCGTTGTGGGACAGGTGCGTGGGGCCAACGTCCTGACTTTC
>TRBJ2-7|.|many|TRBV10-3
CAISDAGSSYEQYF
TGTGCCATCAGTGACGCGGGCAGCTCCTACGAGCAGTACTTC
>TRBJ1-5|.|many|TRBV7-2
CASSSTGPSEPQHF
TGTGCCAGCAGCAGTACAGGGCCTTCGGAGCCCCAGCATTTT
>TRBJ2-1|.|many|TRBV7-2
CASSLNENNEQFF
TGTGCCAGCAGCTTAAACGAGAACAATGAGCAGTTCTTC
>TRBJ1-3|TRBD1|many|TRBV28
CASRTMGQSSGNTIYF
TGTGCCAGCAGAACGATGGGACAGAGCTCTGGAAACACCATATATTTT
>TRBJ2-4|.|.|TRBV7-3
CASSRGGGGSKNIQYF
TGTGCCAGCAGCCGCGGGGGCGGAGGGTCCAAAAACATTCAGTACTTC
>TRBJ1-1|TRBD1|few|TRBV19
CASTDRGKGAFF
TGTGCCAGTACCGACAGGGGCAAGGGCGCTTTCTTT
>TRBJ1-2|.|many|TRBV7-2
CASTSGTQSYGYTF
TGTGCCAGCACCTCCGGGACGCAATCCTATGGCTACACCTTC
>TRBJ2-7|.|few|TRBV6-1
CASSPNPGPPYEQYF
TGTGCCAGCAGTCCGAACCCGGGACCACCCTACGAGCAGTACTTC
>TRBJ2-7|TRBD2|few|TRBV14
CASSPRTGGLLF
TGTGCCAGCAGCCCCCGGACGGGGGGGCTCCTCTTC
>TRBJ2-6|TRBD1|few|TRBV20-1
CSAWDRGGPGANVLTF
TGCAGTGCGTGGGACAGGGGGGGTCCTGGGGCCAACGTCCTGACTTTC
>TRBJ1-4|.|many|TRBV7-9
CASSFVEEKLFF
TGTGCCAGCAGCTTTGTCGAAGAAAAACTGTTTTTT
>TRBJ2-1|TRBD1|.|TRBV11-1
CASSLVPTGENEQFF
TGTGCCAGCAGCTTAGTTCCAACAGGGGAGAATGAGCAGTTCTTC
>TRBJ1-1|.|few|TRBV20-1
CSARYTGATEAFF
TGCAGTGCTAGGTATACGGGGGCCACTGAAGCTTTCTTT
>TRBJ2-3|.|many|TRBV7-2
CASSSLGRSTDTQYF
TGTGCCAGCAGCTCCCTTGGACGATCCACAGATACGCAGTATTTT
>TRBJ2-3|.|.|TRBV20-1
CSARGSGRISTDTQYF
TGCAGTGCAAGGGGGTCCGGTAGAATCAGCACAGATACGCAGTATTTT
>TRBJ2-7|TRBD2|many|TRBV7-3
CASSLFALASGDERRNYEQYF
TGTGCCAGCAGCTTATTTGCGTTGGCTAGCGGGGACGAACGCCGAAACTACGAGCAGTACTTC
>TRBJ2-5|TRBD2|few|TRBV25-1
CASSSAGRETQYF
TGTGCCAGCAGTTCAGCGGGGAGGGAGACCCAGTACTTC
>TRBJ2-1|.|few|TRBV28
CASSFALLGQFF
TGTGCCAGCAGTTTCGCCCTTTTGGGGCAGTTCTTC
>TRBJ1-5|.|few|TRBV19
CASSTPEGLGNQPQHF
TGTGCCAGTAGTACCCCTGAGGGGTTAGGCAATCAGCCCCAGCATTTT
>TRBJ2-3|TRBD2|.|TRBV7-2
CASSLVLAGLASTDTQYF
TGTGCCAGCAGCTTAGTTCTAGCGGGGTTAGCTAGCACAGATACGCAGTATTTT
>TRBJ2-5|.|few|TRBV28
CASSLVGSGQETQYF
TGTGCCAGCAGTTTAGTCGGGAGCGGGCAAGAGACCCAGTACTTC
>TRBJ2-7|TRBD2|few|TRBV20-1
CSARDTELAGYEQYF
TGCAGTGCTAGAGATACGGAACTAGCGGGATACGAGCAGTACTTC
>TRBJ2-6|.|many|TRBV6-1
CASRSEGPPGTNVLTF
TGTGCCAGCAGATCAGAGGGACCCCCTGGGACCAACGTCCTGACTTTC
>TRBJ1-2|.|many|TRBV7-2
CASSFQGSYGYTF
TGTGCCAGCAGCTTTCAAGGGAGCTATGGCTACACCTTC
>TRBJ1-3|.|many|TRBV9
CASSVDLRDSGNTIYF
TGTGCCAGCAGCGTAGATCTCAGAGACTCTGGAAACACCATATATTTT
>TRBJ1-1|.|many|TRBV19
CASSLPGHARNTEAFF
TGTGCCAGTAGTCTCCCAGGCCACGCCCGGAACACTGAAGCTTTCTTT
>TRBJ1-3|.|few|TRBV6-8
CASSYSPEAPGNTIYF
TGTGCCAGCAGTTATTCCCCGGAGGCACCTGGAAACACCATATATTTT
>TRBJ1-1|.|.|TRBV19
CASSSQTTGNTEAFF
TGTGCCAGTAGTTCTCAGACGACAGGGAACACTGAAGCTTTCTTT
>TRBJ2-7|.|.|TRBV6-8
CASTLDYAYEQYF
TGTGCCAGCACCTTGGACTATGCCTACGAGCAGTACTTC
>TRBJ2-7|.|few|TRBV7-2
CASSSGRWGTYEQYF
TGTGCCAGCAGCTCCGGACGGTGGGGGACCTACGAGCAGTACTTC